This T cell receptor (beta chain) stems from a study of blood T cell repertoires in COVID-19 (dated by TCRdb to between 2020 and 2021). Notes on the research overall: The collaborator samples originated in the United States, Italy and Spain and spanned the acute and convalescent phases of COVID-19. The samples were drawn from two sources: the first 160 participants of the ongoing ImmuneRACE study, and approximately 1,300 subjects contributed by 6 global collaborators. Where available, HLA class I and class II types were obtained from metadata supplied by the sample provider rather than from assay-based typing. Subjects who had been exposed to COVID-19, were actively infected with it, or had recovered from it provided the deeply sampled blood TCRbeta repertoires that made up the dataset. The material from the prospective study consisted of cDNA or gDNA derived from T cells, B-cell-depleted T cells, or PBMCs. The sample metadata nearly always contained a de-identified subject ID, COVID-19 status, age in years and sex. A freely available public database, intended as a resource for researchers studying the immune response to SARS-CoV-2, is where the repertoires were released. Beyond this particular receptor, the publication reports: The amount of clinical and demographic metadata varied by source and participant and was provided uncurated.

Collaborating institutions collected whole blood in K2EDTA tubes following their own protocols. For TCRbeta analysis, collaborators shipped samples in one of three forms: frozen whole blood, isolated PBMCs, or DNA extracted from either of those sample types. This clone came up once. Its target antigen remains unknown. No quality values exist for individual bases; no much larger clone is one base distant. The CDR3 contains 17 residues, cysteine and phenylalanine counted. Only the CDR3 region is kept as DNA, spanning 51 bases read in frame from base 1. V loses 1 base of germline sequence and J loses 3 bases, and the interval between the two ends is 13 bases. The germline V gene sets CDR1 to MDHEN and CDR2 to SYDVKM. TCRbeta CDR3 regions were amplified from genomic DNA using the immunoSEQ Assay, a bias-controlled multiplex PCR. The paper's processing steps were these. The number of nucleated cells in each sample was estimated by amplification of reference gene primers within the assay. To quantify the absolute abundance of each unique TCRbeta CDR3 rearrangement, sequence reads were collapsed and filtered. For each sample, productive Simpson clonality was calculated by taking the square root of Simpson's diversity index across productive rearrangements. TCRdb holds this immuneACCESS table with in-frame rearrangements only. Some clones are missing; in checked studies, unresolved V genes explain under half, and the rest has no known cause. D and trimming were read from the DNA, whereas the V and J calls and clone size are those reported in that table. The sample table records 150,000 to 200,000 clones; over 70% of these occur just once. Clones ranked in the top ten supply 17% of the sample.

Material: peripheral blood. This clonotype was sampled from a man aged 55 to 70 with active or convalescent COVID-19. The V and J genes are TRBV28 and TRBJ1-6; no D segment can be confidently identified. The encoded CDR3 is CASSLLGGWIYNSPLHF. In nucleotides, the sequence is TGTGCCAGCAGTTTATTAGGAGGCTGGATCTATAATTCACCCCTCCACTTT.